This paragraph reports one T cell receptor (beta chain). Its antigen is undetermined. Amplification of TCR beta CDR3 regions used RNA as the template. HTBI primers drove first-round RT-PCR of the TCR CDR3. TCRdb processed the multiplex PCR reads anew with MiXCR; each CDR3 protein has one entry. The sample shows 550,000 to 800,000 distinct CDR3 sequences, about a sixth of them seen only once. Diagnosis of hyperthyroidism was new in patients aged 18 to 65, and its duration was under 2 months. This sample is drawn from a study of T cells in Graves' hyperthyroidism and ophthalmopathy. Study results and caveats: Ophthalmopathy onset followed model prediction by a median approximately seven months. Within blood appeared most thyroid clonotypes that had expanded above 0.001. Stable hyperthyroidism and ophthalmopathy were separated using 13 V-J signatures.

CDR1 and CDR2 from the germline V gene are LGHNA and YSLEER. The CDR3 has 16 residues. Trimming pared 1 base from V and 3 bases from J, leaving 16 bases between. J is TRBJ2-7 and V is TRBV4-3, with D uncertain. Sequencing was carried out using blood. This clonotype was obtained from a man younger than 35 with Graves' hyperthyroidism. The DNA of the CDR3 is TGCGCCAGCAGCCAAGCTTCCCGGGCCTACCTCTACGAGCAGTACTTC. This gives the protein CASSQASRAYLYEQYF.